Reported below is one T cell receptor (beta chain). The sample is drawn from a study of cytomegalovirus exposure and HLA in healthy donors. Overall study context: Researchers previously reported finding fewer than 140 million unique TCR beta sequences from around 200 million T cells.

Both 60 Vbeta primers and 13 Jbeta primers went into the PCR. Clones were read by immunoSEQ multiplex PCR, and TCRdb kept only the in-frame ones, dropping some. The sample holds about 220,000 clones, around four fifths seen once. The CDR3 sequence is 12 residues long. V lost 7 bases and J 5 bases, leaving 15 bases between the germline ends. Per the germline V gene, CDR1 is SQVTM and CDR2 is ANQGSEA. Sequencing was performed on PBMCs. The origin of this receptor is a boy between 2 and 10 years old in good health and CMV-seronegative. This rearrangement joins TRBV29-1 to TRBJ2-7, with D possibly TRBD2 on 6 matching bases. The chain's CDR3 is CSARLGWDEQYF. CDR3 nucleotide sequence: TGCAGCGCACGACTAGGTTGGGACGAGCAGTACTTC.